The rows below give T cell receptor beta chains drawn from one sample of a study of T-cell memory formation after mild COVID-19. TCRdb re-analysed the 5' RACE reads in MiXCR, keeping a single row per CDR3 protein. Among 470,000 or so distinct CDR3 sequences listed, over 15% were seen once. Sample: PBMCs or a T cell subset sorted from them (not recorded which). The receptors come from a man aged 18 to 35 who had mild COVID-19 (a few samples of this study predate the infection). Cell type and time point are not known. Each CDR3 is given with its conserved first and last residue. Fields, in order: CDR3 protein, J gene, V gene, D gene. The D gene is left open where the match is weak.

CASSPAVRASGYGYTF	TRBJ1-2	TRBV18	.
CASSYSIVGGGTEAFF	TRBJ1-1	TRBV6-5	.
CATSPSDGTDTQYF	TRBJ2-3	TRBV24-1	.
CSAILAGGYNEQFF	TRBJ2-1	TRBV20-1	TRBD2
CASSQGLAGGYNEQFF	TRBJ2-1	TRBV4-3	TRBD2
CASNPSAASNEQFF	TRBJ2-1	TRBV6-6	.
CASSYSSGLAYEQYF	TRBJ2-7	TRBV11-2	TRBD2
CASSPRPWTSGYNEQFF	TRBJ2-1	TRBV7-7	TRBD2
CASSVTGTGDTGELFF	TRBJ2-2	TRBV9	TRBD1
CASSPQGESYEQYF	TRBJ2-7	TRBV5-4	.
CARGAVRATSSYEQYF	TRBJ2-7	TRBV3-1	.
CASSLEWGTDTQYF	TRBJ2-3	TRBV11-2	.
CASSSSGTGRDEQFF	TRBJ2-1	TRBV7-2	TRBD1
CSATKTGGGQPQHF	TRBJ1-5	TRBV20-1	TRBD1
CAISELAGSYGYTF	TRBJ1-2	TRBV10-3	.
CASSQDYGSPYEQYF	TRBJ2-7	TRBV4-3	.
CASSQVRGHWDYGYTF	TRBJ1-2	TRBV4-3	TRBD1
CASSYGLSSEAFF	TRBJ1-1	TRBV6-2/TRBV6-3	.
CASGWTGLHTEAFF	TRBJ1-1	TRBV4-3	TRBD1
CASSPRVLLAKNIQYF	TRBJ2-4	TRBV5-5	.
CASRQWINEQFF	TRBJ2-1	TRBV5-6	.
CASSYPRSGYQPQHF	TRBJ1-5	TRBV6-2/TRBV6-3	.
CATGDRENYGYTF	TRBJ1-2	TRBV10-3	TRBD1
CASSPRQLNTEAFF	TRBJ1-1	TRBV5-1	.
CASSSTDLDTQYF	TRBJ2-3	TRBV5-1	.
CASSSDGRANYGYTF	TRBJ1-2	TRBV5-1	.
CASSSPGAGGPDTQYF	TRBJ2-3	TRBV13	TRBD2
CASSQDRDRAVLYYGYTF	TRBJ1-2	TRBV4-3	TRBD1
CASSQDLGLAGGPVDTQYF	TRBJ2-3	TRBV4-2	TRBD2
CASSLDPESTLNQPQHF	TRBJ1-5	TRBV7-9	.
CASSSPPTSGGHSYEQYF	TRBJ2-7	TRBV5-6	TRBD2
CAWAPGSVSGYTF	TRBJ1-2	TRBV30	.
CSAMGGYEQYF	TRBJ2-7	TRBV20-1	.
CASSQSSGALPSGETQYF	TRBJ2-5	TRBV23-1	.
CSAPIAGGGTDTQYF	TRBJ2-3	TRBV20-1	TRBD2
CASSGTDRSIVFGYTF	TRBJ1-2	TRBV25-1	TRBD1
CATSLGGPHQPQHF	TRBJ1-5	TRBV27	.
CASSLELGQAYEQYF	TRBJ2-7	TRBV11-2	TRBD1
CASSQGRGLENIQYF	TRBJ2-4	TRBV4-3	.
CATSRNSYTEAFF	TRBJ1-1	TRBV15	.
CASSHGGAAYGYTF	TRBJ1-2	TRBV7-9	.
CASSLARRGYGYTF	TRBJ1-2	TRBV5-1	.
CASARREEDTQYF	TRBJ2-3	TRBV2	.